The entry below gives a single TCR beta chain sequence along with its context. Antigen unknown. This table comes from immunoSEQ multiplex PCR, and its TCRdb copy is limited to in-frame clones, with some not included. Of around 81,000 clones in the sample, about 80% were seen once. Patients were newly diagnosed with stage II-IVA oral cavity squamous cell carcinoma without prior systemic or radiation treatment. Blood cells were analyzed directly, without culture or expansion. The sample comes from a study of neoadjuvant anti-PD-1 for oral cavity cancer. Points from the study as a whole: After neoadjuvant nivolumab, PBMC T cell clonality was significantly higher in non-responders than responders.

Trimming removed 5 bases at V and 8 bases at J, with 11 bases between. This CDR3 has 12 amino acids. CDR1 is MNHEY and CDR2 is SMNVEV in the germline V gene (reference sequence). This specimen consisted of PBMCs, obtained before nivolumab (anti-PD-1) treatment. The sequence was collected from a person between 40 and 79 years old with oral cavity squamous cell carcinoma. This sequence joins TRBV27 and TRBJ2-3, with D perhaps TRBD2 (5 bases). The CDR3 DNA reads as TGTGCCAGCAGTCAGGCACGGGGTACGCAGTATTTT. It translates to CASSQARGTQYF.